The 29 T cell receptor beta chains in this list originate from one sample, sequenced in a study of radiation and T cells in renal cell carcinoma. The table came from immunoSEQ multiplex PCR; TCRdb's copy has only in-frame clones and leaves some out. The data contain around 94,000 clones, around four fifths of them singletons. Time point noted: blood 4 weeks post-SBRT, at nephrectomy. Treatment here: 15 Gy SBRT to primary tumor, nephrectomy 4 weeks later. The sequencing here drew on blood, taken from a patient whose treatment included radiotherapy and nephrectomy. These receptor sequences come from a man between 45 and 60 years old with renal cell carcinoma.

The chain uses TRBV5-5 and TRBJ2-3, with 7 bases fitting TRBD2. Germline trimming cut 5 bases from V and 6 bases from J; bases unmatched to any gene: 6. CDR1 SGHKS and CDR2 YYEKEE come from the germline V gene (reference sequence). The CDR3 runs to 13 residues. CDR3 sequence reads: CASSTLAADTQYF. CDR3 bases: TGTGCCAGCAGTACCCTAGCGGCGGATACGCAGTATTTT.

The chain combines TRBV11-2 with TRBJ2-7, with D possibly being TRBD1 (6 bases). With 3 bases removed from V and 2 bases from J, the gap between germline ends came to 11 bases. The CDR3 contains 14 residues. Germline V CDR1 and CDR2: SGHAT, FQNNGV. CDR3 in DNA: TGTGCCAGCAGCTTCGGCCGACAGGCCTACGAGCAGTACTTC. Protein product: CASSFGRQAYEQYF.

The CDR3 region has the DNA TGTGCCAGTAGTACCTGGTCGGGACAGGACGGGGCGCAGTACTTC. Protein product: CASSTWSGQDGAQYF. The chain combines TRBV19 with TRBJ2-7, with TRBD1 identical over 8 bases. This CDR3 has 15 residues. Germline CDR1 and CDR2: LNHDA and SQIVND (reference sequence). Unmatched junction bases numbered 14, after V lost 4 bases and J lost 9 bases. Drawing the rest from reference TRBV19 and TRBJ2-7, the complete variable domain is DGGITQSPKYLFRKEGQNVTLSCEQNLNHDAMYWYRQDPGQGLRLIYYSQIVNDFQKGDIAEGYSVSREKKESFPLTVTSAQKNPTAFYLCASSTWSGQDGAQYFGPGTRLTVT.

The chain couples TRBV19 to TRBJ2-3; D may be TRBD2 (5 bases). Looked up from germline, CDR1 is LNHDA and CDR2 is SQIVND (reference sequence). V lost 10 bases and J 1 base, leaving 15 bases between the germline ends. The CDR3 length is 14 residues. The CDR3, as DNA: TGTGCCACTTCAGCGGAACCCCGCACAGATACGCAGTATTTT. Translating it yields CATSAEPRTDTQYF.

This clone was counted between two and nine times. The chain combines TRBV20-1 with TRBJ1-3; the D is unclear. Trimming took off 4 bases at V and 9 bases at J, with 10 bases between the two ends. CDR3 length equals 11 residues. Germline CDR1 DFQATT, CDR2 SNEGSKA (reference sequence). CDR3 DNA sequence: TGCAGTGCTAATTTTCCCGGCACCATATATTTT. It specifies CSANFPGTIYF.

This clone has only one observation. This chain connects TRBV9 to TRBJ1-1; TRBD1 might be the D (6 bases). V lost 0 bases to trimming and J lost 4 bases, with 16 bases between them. The CDR3 loop spans 16 amino acids. The germline CDR1 and CDR2 sequences are SGDLS and YYNGEE. In nucleotides, the CDR3 is TGTGCCAGCAGCGTAGAGTCGGGGGGCAGGAGCACTGAAGCTTTCTTT. Translation gives CASSVESGGRSTEAFF.

In this sample, this clone turned up a few times. This chain connects TRBV28 to TRBJ1-1; 9 nucleotides agree with TRBD1. Trimming took 9 bases from V and 3 from J; bases not matched to a gene: 8. The germline V gene has CDR1 MDHEN and CDR2 SYDVKM. The CDR3 is 14 residues long. The chain's CDR3 is CASKQWDRDTEAFF. CDR3 in DNA: TGTGCCAGTAAGCAGTGGGACAGGGACACTGAAGCTTTCTTT.

The chain combines TRBV19 with TRBJ1-5; D not resolved. The CDR3 is made up of 14 amino acids. Trimming stripped 3 bases from V and 5 bases from J, with 11 bases between. Germline values: CDR1 LNHDA, CDR2 SQIVND (reference sequence). This CDR3 is CASSIRPWDQPQHF. In nucleotides, the CDR3 is TGTGCCAGTAGTATTCGTCCGTGGGATCAGCCCCAGCATTTT.

The V gene is TRBV27, the J gene TRBJ1-4; the D gene is possibly TRBD1 (5 bases). Germline CDR1 MNHEY, CDR2 SMNVEV (reference sequence). CDR3 length equals 17 residues. V lost 5 bases and J lost 2, with 18 bases in between. The CDR3 coding sequence is TGTGCCAGCAGTAGTGACAGAACCCCTTCCACTAATGAAAAACTGTTTTTT. Translation: CASSSDRTPSTNEKLFF.

The chain combines TRBV5-1 with TRBJ1-4, with unresolved D. This CDR3 has 17 residues. CDR1 SGHRS and CDR2 YFSETQ come from the germline V gene. The ends were cut back, 4 bases at V and 7 bases at J, with 23 bases in the middle. This CDR3 is CASSDRYSNNLREKLFF. In DNA form, the CDR3 reads TGCGCCAGCAGCGACCGTTACAGCAATAACCTTCGTGAAAAACTGTTTTTT. Full variable domain (missing parts from reference TRBV5-1 and TRBJ1-4): KAGVTQTPRYLIKTRGQQVTLSCSPISGHRSVSWYQQTPGQGLQFLFEYFSETQRNKGNFPGRFSGRQFSNSRSEMNVSTLELGDSALYLCASSDRYSNNLREKLFFGSGTQLSVL.

V usage is TRBV9 and J usage is TRBJ2-1; 12 bases line up with TRBD2. V dropped 2 bases and J dropped 2; count of bases not matched to a gene: 14. The CDR3 spans 20 residues. CDR1 is SGDLS and CDR2 is YYNGEE in the germline V gene. In DNA, the CDR3 is TGTGCCAGCAGCGTCTCCTTTGGGCTAGCGGGGGGGCCACCCTACAATGAGCAGTTCTTC. Translated: CASSVSFGLAGGPPYNEQFF.

The rearrangement uses TRBV6-1 and TRBJ1-1; a weak D match, TRBD1 (5 bases). CDR1 is MNHNS, CDR2 SASEGT, per germline. The CDR3 runs 14 residues. V shed 3 bases and J shed 2 bases, with 10 bases lying between them. The CDR3 region is CASSDRTSNTEAFF. Here the CDR3 DNA reads TGTGCCAGCAGTGATAGGACAAGTAACACTGAAGCTTTCTTT.

The CDR3 bases are TGTGCCAGCAGTTTATCCCCGGATCCTAGCGGGGAGACCCAGTACTTC. Translation: CASSLSPDPSGETQYF. The chain has TRBV27 and TRBJ2-5; 8 nucleotides line up with TRBD2. The germline V gene encodes CDR1 MNHEY and CDR2 SMNVEV (reference sequence). V was clipped by 0 bases and J by 5 bases; unmatched bases: 8. The CDR3 loop spans 16 amino acids.

Here the CDR3 reads CASSYRGGTGELFF. CDR3 DNA sequence: TGTGCCAGCAGTTATAGAGGGGGGACCGGGGAGCTGTTTTTT. The chain employs TRBV6-5 and TRBJ2-2; D assignment may be TRBD1 or TRBD2 (6 bases each). Germline V CDR1 and CDR2: MNHEY, SVGAGI. Trimming left V 3 bases short and J 5 bases short, with 10 bases between. The CDR3 length is 14 residues.

V is TRBV9 and J is TRBJ1-2, with 7 bases that match TRBD1. Germline V gene sequence: CDR1 SGDLS, CDR2 YYNGEE. V was clipped by 0 bases and J by 2 bases; unmatched bases: 1. CDR3 length: 14 amino acids. CDR3 nucleotides: TGTGCCAGCAGCGTAGCGGGACAGAACTATGGCTACACCTTC. As protein: CASSVAGQNYGYTF.

This chain links TRBV19 with TRBJ1-2; possibly TRBD1 for D (5 bases). The CDR3 length is 13 residues. Trimming pared 9 bases from V and 8 bases from J, leaving 19 bases between. Germline V gene lookup returns CDR1 LNHDA and CDR2 SQIVND (reference sequence). The CDR3 protein is CASVTEADRGYTF. In DNA, the CDR3 is TGTGCCAGCGTGACAGAGGCAGATCGGGGCTACACCTTC. The full variable domain, its missing parts supplied by reference TRBV19 and TRBJ1-2, is DGGITQSPKYLFRKEGQNVTLSCEQNLNHDAMYWYRQDPGQGLRLIYYSQIVNDFQKGDIAEGYSVSREKKESFPLTVTSAQKNPTAFYLCASVTEADRGYTFGSGTRLTVV.

The chain carries TRBV18 and TRBJ2-5; 7 nucleotides align to TRBD2. There are 14 residues in the CDR3. Germline V CDR1 and CDR2: KGHSH, LQKENI. V trimming: 0 bases; J trimming: 2 bases; junction bases outside the gene matches: 0. The CDR3 nucleotides are TGTGCCAGCTCACCACCGGGACTACAAGAGACCCAGTACTTC. Protein: CASSPPGLQETQYF. The complete variable domain, with remaining parts taken from reference TRBV18 and TRBJ2-5, reads NAGVMQNPRHLVRRRGQEARLRCSPMKGHSHVYWYRQLPEEGLKFMVYLQKENIIDESGMPKERFSAEFPKEGPSILRIQQVVRGDSAAYFCASSPPGLQETQYFGPGTRLLVL.

This sequence joins TRBV2 and TRBJ1-1; D is possibly TRBD1 (5 bases). There are 15 residues in the CDR3. V was pared by 4 bases and J by 0 bases, with 12 bases between. Per germline, CDR1 SNHLY and CDR2 FYNNEI. The CDR3 bases are TGTGCCAGCAGTGTTGGGGGGATATTGAACACTGAAGCTTTCTTT. It translates to CASSVGGILNTEAFF.

V usage is TRBV10-3 and J usage is TRBJ2-1; the match to TRBD2 covers 7 bases. The CDR3 consists of 16 residues. Per germline, CDR1 ENHRY and CDR2 SYGVKD. V was clipped by 6 bases and J by 7 bases; unmatched bases: 15. As DNA, the CDR3 is TGTGCCATCAGCCTAGTGGGGGGGAATAGTTGGAATGAGCAGTTCTTC. This codes for CAISLVGGNSWNEQFF.

V gene TRBV6-5 combines with J gene TRBJ1-1; D gene uncertain. The CDR3 length is 14 residues. V was pared by 2 bases and J by 4 bases, with 11 bases between. Germline V gene sequence: CDR1 MNHEY, CDR2 SVGAGI. The CDR3: CASSYGQASTEAFF. Written as DNA, the CDR3 is TGTGCCAGCAGTTACGGTCAGGCGAGCACTGAAGCTTTCTTT.

This chain links TRBV7-2 with TRBJ2-2; D not resolved. The CDR3 length is 13 residues. Per the germline V gene, CDR1 is SGHTA and CDR2 is FQGNSA. V lost 6 bases, J lost 4 bases, and 9 bases lay in between. CDR3 coding DNA: TGTGCCAGCAGGCCTACTGGCACCGGGGAGCTGTTTTTT. Translated: CASRPTGTGELFF.

CDR3 region: CASSPGTSQFPTTQETQYF. DNA of the CDR3: TGTGCCAGCAGCCCAGGGACTAGCCAGTTCCCCACAACCCAAGAGACCCAGTACTTC. The J gene is TRBJ2-5, the V gene TRBV9, with TRBD2 matching over 9 bases. Germline trimming cut 4 bases from V and 1 base from J; bases unmatched to any gene: 17. In germline, CDR1 is SGDLS, CDR2 YYNGEE. This CDR3 contains 19 residues.

CDR3 in amino acids: CASSDSSGNTIYF. In DNA form, the CDR3 reads TGTGCCAGCAGTGACAGCTCTGGAAACACCATATATTTT. This chain links TRBV6-1 with TRBJ1-3, with D unclear. The CDR3 is 13 residues long. V gave up 3 bases and J gave up 0 bases, with 3 bases separating them. The germline V gene encodes CDR1 MNHNS and CDR2 SASEGT.

The V gene is TRBV6-5, the J gene TRBJ1-2; possibly TRBD1 for D (5 bases). V was shortened by 10 bases and J by 2 bases, with 14 bases between the two germline ends. The CDR3 loop spans 13 amino acids. In germline, CDR1 is MNHEY, CDR2 SVGAGI. The CDR3 region is CATRRTTNYGYTF. CDR3 in DNA: TGTGCCACCCGAAGGACAACAAACTATGGCTACACCTTC.

The chain couples TRBV10-3 to TRBJ2-7, with TRBD2 matching over 15 bases. The CDR3 is made up of 18 amino acids. The trim removed 6 bases at V and 7 bases at J, leaving 16 bases unmatched. From germline, CDR1 is ENHRY and CDR2 SYGVKD. CDR3 residues: CAIRAGLAGGPSFREQYF. The CDR3 DNA reads as TGTGCCATCAGGGCCGGACTAGCGGGAGGGCCCAGTTTTAGGGAGCAGTACTTC.

This clone was seen only a few times. The chain couples TRBV18 to TRBJ2-5; 8 bases are a match to TRBD1. The CDR3 runs 15 residues. CDR1 and CDR2 (germline): KGHSH, LQKENI. V lost 5 bases and J lost 1; bases outside the gene matches: 6. Here the CDR3 DNA reads TGTGCCAGCTCATCGGCGGGACAGGTCCAAGAGACCCAGTACTTC. Amino acid sequence: CASSSAGQVQETQYF.

The V gene is TRBV27, the J gene TRBJ2-7; possibly TRBD1 for D (5 bases). This CDR3 contains 12 residues. Trimming took off 3 bases at V and 6 bases at J, with 9 bases between the two ends. Germline CDR1 and CDR2: MNHEY and SMNVEV (reference sequence). In nucleotides, the CDR3 is TGTGCCAGCAGTTTTAGGGGTCTCGAGCAGTACTTC. Translated, it gives CASSFRGLEQYF.

The chain is built from TRBV27 and TRBJ2-3; D gene uncertain. The CDR3 has 12 amino acids. CDR1 is MNHEY and CDR2 is SMNVEV in the germline V gene (reference sequence). Trimming removed 9 bases at V and 4 bases at J, with 11 bases between. The CDR3 is CASGPVADTQYF. The CDR3 region has the DNA TGTGCCAGTGGGCCAGTGGCAGATACGCAGTATTTT.

The table lists this clone with a count of one. The chain carries TRBV14 and TRBJ2-1; tentatively, D is TRBD2 (5 bases). V shed 1 base and J shed 6 bases, with 16 bases lying between them. This CDR3 spans 16 amino acids. The V gene's germline CDR1 is SGHDN and CDR2 FVKESK. This CDR3 reads CASSQAPGRGANEQFF. CDR3 nucleotide sequence: TGTGCCAGCAGCCAAGCGCCCGGTCGGGGTGCCAATGAGCAGTTCTTC.